This T cell receptor beta chain was captured by sequencing in a study of control samples from healthy donors and cancer patients. The protocol was immunoSEQ multiplex PCR, while the TCRdb copy is restricted to in-frame clones and leaves out a portion. The profile shows tens of thousands of clones, roughly four fifths of them singletons. V dropped 6 bases and J dropped 0; count of bases not matched to a gene: 6. Germline V CDR1 and CDR2: LNHDA, SQIVND (reference sequence). The CDR3 consists of 16 residues. This TCR came from an older woman in good health. The chain joins TRBV19 to TRBJ1-5, with 9 bases identical to TRBD1. The sequenced material came from blood. The CDR3 DNA is TGTGCCAGTAGAAGGACAGGGGTTAATAGCAATCAGCCCCAGCATTTT. It translates to CASRRTGVNSNQPQHF.